Reported below is one T cell receptor (beta chain). These data belong to a study of blood T cell repertoires in COVID-19. The overall study: PBMCs, B-cell-depleted T cells, or T cells provided the cDNA or gDNA that made up the material.

Original data processing: Amplifying reference gene primers gave estimates of nucleated cell counts. The data were produced by immunoSEQ multiplex PCR, yet TCRdb's version contains in-frame clones alone and is incomplete. Clonal size and the V and J genes are those of that table, whereas D and trimming came from the DNA. Of 100,000 to 150,000 clones listed, 80% to 85% were seen once; the top ten hold over 1.1%. Trimming left V 4 bases short and J 0 bases short, with 11 bases between. The CDR3 sequence is 15 residues long. CDR1 and CDR2 from the germline V gene are KGHDR and SFDVKD. The source is a man in his 60s with acute or convalescent COVID-19. The chain combines TRBV24-1 with TRBJ2-5; possibly TRBD1 for D (5 bases). The sequenced sample consisted of peripheral blood. The CDR3 sequence is CATSDTDTYQETQYF. The CDR3 bases are TGTGCCACCAGTGACACGGACACGTACCAAGAGACCCAGTACTTC.